The 23 T cell receptor beta chains below were found in one sample sequenced in a study of shared clonotypes between healthy human individuals. Assay: immunoSEQ multiplex PCR; the TCRdb copy retains only in-frame clones and omits some. The sample yields about 560,000 clones, 70% to 80% seen once. The sequenced sample was PBMCs. The receptor set was obtained from a woman aged 40 to 55 in good health. Some clones in this sample may be carry-over from other donors' samples.

The chain uses TRBV2 and TRBJ2-1, with D possibly TRBD2 on 6 matching bases. The V and J ends lost 7 bases and 3 bases respectively, with 13 bases between them. The V gene's germline CDR1 is SNHLY and CDR2 FYNNEI. The CDR3 runs to 14 residues. The CDR3 sequence: CASTEGRGYNEQFF. The CDR3 nucleotides read TGTGCCAGCACCGAGGGGCGGGGCTACAATGAGCAGTTCTTC.

The genes are TRBV5-1 and TRBJ2-5; TRBD2 matches at 7 bases. The junction had 8 bases not matched to a gene; V was cut back by 4 bases and J by 5 bases. The CDR3 sequence is 14 residues long. The germline V gene encodes CDR1 SGHRS and CDR2 YFSETQ. CDR3 amino acids: CASSPWGRVETQYF. DNA of the CDR3: TGCGCCAGCAGCCCCTGGGGGAGGGTTGAGACCCAGTACTTC.

As to this clone: Other DNA sequences of this sample code for an identical CDR3. The gene calls are TRBV18 and TRBJ2-3; no definite D call. Germline V gene lookup returns CDR1 KGHSH and CDR2 LQKENI. Trimming took off 2 bases at V and 1 base at J, with 4 bases between the two ends. CDR3 length equals 13 residues. CDR3 loop: CASSPSGTDTQYF. CDR3 coding DNA: TGTGCCAGCTCACCAAGTGGCACAGATACGCAGTATTTT.

This clone was seen only a few times. The chain joins TRBV4-2 to TRBJ1-4, with 9 bases identical to TRBD1. With V trimmed by 0 bases and J by 8 bases, 4 bases remained unmatched. The CDR3 is made up of 15 amino acids. Germline V gene data show CDR1 as LGHNA and CDR2 as YNFKEQ. CDR3 in amino acids: CASSQEGQGHEKLFF. Written as DNA, the CDR3 is TGTGCCAGCAGCCAAGAGGGACAGGGACACGAAAAACTGTTTTTT.

The chain carries TRBV6-1 and TRBJ2-1; D gene uncertain. The length of the CDR3 is 14 residues. CDR1 MNHNS and CDR2 SASEGT come from the germline V gene. Trimming stripped 4 bases from V and 4 bases from J, with 11 bases between. CDR3: CASSATGPYNEQFF. CDR3 in DNA: TGTGCCAGCAGTGCAACCGGGCCTTACAATGAGCAGTTCTTC.

CDR3 DNA sequence: TGCAGCGTCCCCTGGGACAGGGCACAGTATGGCTACACCTTC. It yields the protein CSVPWDRAQYGYTF. The V gene is TRBV29-1, the J gene TRBJ1-2; 9 positions agree with TRBD1. The CDR3 totals 14 residues. The J segment lost 5 bases and the V segment lost 6 bases, leaving 10 bases of the junction unmatched. Germline CDR1 reads SQVTM; CDR2 reads ANQGSEA.

This clone was seen only a few times. This chain connects TRBV12-5 to TRBJ1-2; D is ambiguous. Trimming shortened V by 3 bases and J by 2 bases, and 10 bases separated the two germline ends. Germline loops: CDR1 LGHNT, CDR2 FRNRAP. The CDR3 runs 14 residues. The CDR3 nucleotides are TGTGCTAGTGGTTTTTCGGACCGAAACTATGGCTACACCTTC. Translating it yields CASGFSDRNYGYTF.

The CDR3 DNA reads as TGTGCCAGCAGTGAAGCCACCGGATGGAATCAGCCCCAGCATTTT. Its protein product is CASSEATGWNQPQHF. The genes are TRBV6-1 and TRBJ1-5; unclear D gene. Germline assignment: CDR1 MNHNS and CDR2 SASEGT. The germline V and J ends were trimmed by 0 bases and 4 bases, with 10 bases remaining between them. This CDR3 is built from 15 residues.

This clone was found many times. The V call is TRBV16, the J call TRBJ1-4; D not resolved. Trimming removed 5 bases from V and 4 bases from J, with 17 bases in between. Per germline, CDR1 KGHSY and CDR2 FQNENV. This CDR3 contains 16 residues. The CDR3 here is CASSSPGSNLNEKLFF. In DNA form, the CDR3 reads TGTGCCAGCAGCTCGCCGGGGTCTAACCTTAATGAAAAACTGTTTTTT.

This clone was seen once. The V and J genes are TRBV5-1 and TRBJ2-5, with 8 bases fitting TRBD1. CDR1 SGHRS and CDR2 YFSETQ come from the germline V gene. V lost 0 bases, J lost 1 base, and 5 bases stayed unmatched. The CDR3 extends over 16 amino acids. The CDR3 region has the DNA TGCGCCAGCAGCTTGGGGCACAGGGGGTCCCAAGAGACCCAGTACTTC. Translated: CASSLGHRGSQETQYF.

This clone was detected a few times. V and J are TRBV6-1 and TRBJ1-5; D is perhaps TRBD1 (5 bases). Germline V gene lookup returns CDR1 MNHNS and CDR2 SASEGT. Trimming stripped 3 bases from V and 5 bases from J, with 8 bases between. The CDR3 spans 13 residues. CDR3 nucleotide sequence: TGTGCCAGCAGTGACTACAGGTATCAGCCCCAGCATTTT. Translating it yields CASSDYRYQPQHF.

The chain uses TRBV2 and TRBJ2-3; 7 bases fit TRBD1. Germline CDR1 reads SNHLY; CDR2 reads FYNNEI. The CDR3 has 15 amino acids. After removal of 8 bases from V and 1 base from J, the junction contained 9 bases not matched to a gene. In DNA form, the CDR3 reads TGTGCCAGCTTGCTACCGGGACAGCGCACAGATACGCAGTATTTT. Amino acids: CASLLPGQRTDTQYF.

The rearrangement links TRBV6-6 to TRBJ1-5; 10 positions match TRBD1. The CDR3 length is 16 residues. J lost 4 bases, V lost 7 bases, and 10 bases had no gene match. CDR1 MNHNY and CDR2 SVGAGI come from the germline V gene (reference sequence). CDR3 residues: CASNDRDRGKNQPQHF. The DNA of the CDR3 is TGTGCCAGCAACGACCGGGACAGGGGAAAAAATCAGCCCCAGCATTTT.

There are a few counts of this clone. The V gene is TRBV30, the J gene TRBJ2-2, with 8 bases fitting TRBD1. The V and J ends lost 0 bases and 6 bases, in that order; junction bases with no gene match: 6. Germline CDR1 is GTSNPN and CDR2 is SVGIG (reference sequence). CDR3 size: 15 residues. In nucleotides, the CDR3 is TGTGCCTGGAGTGTACCCCAACAGGGGGCCGGGGAGCTGTTTTTT. It specifies CAWSVPQQGAGELFF.

This clone was observed a handful of times. The gene calls are TRBV10-1 and TRBJ2-3; 14 bases map to TRBD2. The CDR3 runs to 17 residues. CDR1 WNHNN and CDR2 SYGVQD come from the germline V gene (reference sequence). The V gene end was trimmed by 7 bases and the J gene end by 0 bases; junction bases not matched to a gene: 6. CDR3 sequence: CASIPGLAGASTDTQYF. The CDR3 region has the DNA TGCGCCAGCATTCCGGGACTAGCGGGAGCGAGCACAGATACGCAGTATTTT.

This clone was counted a few times. The chain carries TRBV7-9 and TRBJ1-1, with D hard to call. The V and J ends lost 2 bases and 8 bases respectively, with 12 bases between them. The CDR3 runs to 13 residues. The germline gives CDR1 SEHNR, CDR2 FQNEAQ (reference sequence). In DNA, the CDR3 is TGTGCCAGCAGCTTACTCCTGGCGGCGGAAGCTTTCTTT. Translating gives CASSLLLAAEAFF.

To note about this clone: This specimen includes other DNA sequences encoding the same CDR3. The CDR3 reads CSALGDQQRGDHEQYF. The CDR3 coding sequence is TGCAGCGCCCTAGGGGACCAACAAAGGGGGGATCACGAGCAGTACTTC. The rearrangement joins TRBV29-1 to TRBJ2-7; D may be TRBD1 or TRBD2 (6 bases each). The CDR3 is made up of 16 amino acids. Trimming took off 7 bases at V and 5 bases at J, with 27 bases between the two ends. Germline V gene lookup returns CDR1 SQVTM and CDR2 ANQGSEA.

V gene TRBV6-6 combines with J gene TRBJ2-2; D unresolved. CDR3 length equals 14 residues. V shed 8 bases and J shed 2 bases, with 12 bases lying between them. The germline gives CDR1 MNHNY, CDR2 SVGAGI (reference sequence). The CDR3 region is CASGRTVNTGELFF. DNA for the CDR3: TGTGCCAGCGGCCGGACCGTTAACACCGGGGAGCTGTTTTTT.

V gene TRBV2 combines with J gene TRBJ2-5; D is undetermined. V gave up 0 bases and J gave up 1 base, with 6 bases separating them. The CDR3 spans 14 residues. CDR1 is SNHLY, CDR2 FYNNEI, per germline. Written as DNA, the CDR3 is TGTGCCAGCAGTGAAGCGCAGGCCCAAGAGACCCAGTACTTC. This translates into CASSEAQAQETQYF.

The rearrangement uses TRBV7-8 and TRBJ1-5; 8 nucleotides align to TRBD1. V lost 5 bases to trimming and J lost 7 bases; unmatched junction nucleotides: 10. The CDR3 covers 15 residues. Germline values: CDR1 SGHVS, CDR2 FQNEAQ. CDR3 region: CASSKGTGKRQPQHF. CDR3 nucleotide sequence: TGTGCCAGCAGCAAAGGGACAGGAAAACGCCAGCCCCAGCATTTT. Variable domain in full (rest from reference TRBV7-8 and TRBJ1-5): GAGVSQSPRYKVAKRGQDVALRCDPISGHVSLFWYQQALGQGPEFLTYFQNEAQLDKSGLPSDRFFAERPEGSVSTLKIQRTQQEDSAVYLCASSKGTGKRQPQHFGDGTRLSIL.

The sample holds one count of this clone. This chain uses TRBV18 with TRBJ1-3; D is perhaps TRBD1 (5 bases). Trimming cost V 2 bases and J 0 bases, with 5 bases left between them. CDR1 and CDR2 (germline): KGHSH, LQKENI. This CDR3 has 14 residues. In DNA, the CDR3 is TGTGCCAGCTCACCAGGGGGCTCTGGAAACACCATATATTTT. It is translated as CASSPGGSGNTIYF.

The rearrangement joins TRBV18 to TRBJ2-2, with D unresolved. The CDR3 spans 14 residues. The germline V gene encodes CDR1 KGHSH and CDR2 LQKENI. The V and J ends lost 0 bases and 7 bases respectively, with 9 bases between them. The CDR3 nucleotides read TGTGCCAGCTCACCACCTGGTGGGTACGGGGAGCTGTTTTTT. Residues: CASSPPGGYGELFF. The variable domain in full, with the rest retrieved from reference TRBV18 and TRBJ2-2, is NAGVMQNPRHLVRRRGQEARLRCSPMKGHSHVYWYRQLPEEGLKFMVYLQKENIIDESGMPKERFSAEFPKEGPSILRIQQVVRGDSAAYFCASSPPGGYGELFFGEGSRLTVL.

This clone was seen many times. Compared with germline, one end of the junction differs, possibly owing to a read error. The same CDR3 arises from other DNA sequences in this sample as well. The chain links TRBV20-1 to TRBJ2-1; perhaps TRBD2 as D (6 bases). Germline V gene sequence: CDR1 DFQATT, CDR2 SNEGSKA (reference sequence). This CDR3 spans 11 amino acids. The CDR3: CSARDRLVLIF. The CDR3 nucleotides are TGCAGTGCTAGAGATCGACTAGTGCTGATCTTC.